This T cell receptor beta chain was found in a study of T cell repertoires in cytomegalovirus infection. Study context: Used in the study were CMV epitopes, some recently identified and HLA-C-restricted, others well-studied and HLA-B-restricted. The public TCR beta signatures pointed to both CMV infection and matching HLA type. Study-wide findings and caveats: The ex vivo response showed dominance by HLA-C-restricted CMV-specific TCR beta clonotypes. Cumulative frequency (of public TCR beta family members) identified carriers of CMV plus the relevant HLA.

A single record per CDR3 protein comes from TCRdb applying MiXCR to the reads. Of approximately 220,000 distinct CDR3 sequences in the sample, about 40% were seen once. Concerning this clonotype itself: Antigen: not known.

Trimming cost V 6 bases and J 6 bases, with 15 bases left between them. The germline V gene encodes CDR1 SGHTA and CDR2 FQGTGA. CDR3 length: 13 amino acids. This sample comprised CD8+ T cells from cultured PBMCs, obtained from culture after CMV antigen stimulation. The chain links TRBV7-3 to TRBJ2-7; tentative D call: TRBD2 (7 bases). This sequence was found in a human donor in good health (CMV status not recorded). Some clones in this sample may be carry-over from other donors' samples. CDR3 in amino acids: CASRDTGRGEQYF. The CDR3 DNA follows: TGTGCCAGCAGGGATACAGGGAGGGGCGAGCAGTACTTC.